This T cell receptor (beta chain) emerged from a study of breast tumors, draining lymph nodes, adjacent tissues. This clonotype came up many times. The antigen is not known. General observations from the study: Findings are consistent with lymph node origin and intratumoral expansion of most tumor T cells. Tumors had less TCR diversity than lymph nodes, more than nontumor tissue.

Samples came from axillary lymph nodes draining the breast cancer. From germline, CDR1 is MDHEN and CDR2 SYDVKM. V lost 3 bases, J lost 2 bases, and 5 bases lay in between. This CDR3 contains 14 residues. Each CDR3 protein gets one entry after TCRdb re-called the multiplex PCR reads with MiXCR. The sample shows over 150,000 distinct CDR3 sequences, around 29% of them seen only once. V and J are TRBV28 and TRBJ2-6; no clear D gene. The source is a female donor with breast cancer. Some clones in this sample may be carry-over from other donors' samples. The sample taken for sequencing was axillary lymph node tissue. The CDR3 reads CASSLAPGANVLTF. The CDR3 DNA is TGTGCCAGCAGTTTGGCTCCTGGGGCCAACGTCCTGACTTTC.